This T cell receptor beta chain was sequenced for a study of T cell responses to AZD1222 COVID-19 vaccine. As concerns this clone: The antigen is not known.

Here immunoSEQ multiplex PCR was the method, and the copy in TCRdb shows in-frame clones only, minus some. Among approximately 150,000 clones listed, 70% to 90% were seen once. Study outcomes and limitations: Most donors were white British, females outnumbered males, and clonal diversity was possibly underestimated.

This material consisted of peripheral blood, taken 28 days after the second AZD1222 dose. This TCR was recovered from an adult who received the AZD1222 COVID-19 vaccine.

The CDR3 reads CASSVRQGNQPQHF. As DNA, the CDR3 is TGTGCCAGCAGTGTTCGACAGGGGAATCAGCCCCAGCATTTT. The chain links TRBV7-2 to TRBJ1-5; TRBD1 matches at 8 bases. V was clipped by 6 bases and J by 4 bases; unmatched bases: 5. This CDR3 has 14 residues. Germline V lookup: CDR1 SGHTA, CDR2 FQGNSA.